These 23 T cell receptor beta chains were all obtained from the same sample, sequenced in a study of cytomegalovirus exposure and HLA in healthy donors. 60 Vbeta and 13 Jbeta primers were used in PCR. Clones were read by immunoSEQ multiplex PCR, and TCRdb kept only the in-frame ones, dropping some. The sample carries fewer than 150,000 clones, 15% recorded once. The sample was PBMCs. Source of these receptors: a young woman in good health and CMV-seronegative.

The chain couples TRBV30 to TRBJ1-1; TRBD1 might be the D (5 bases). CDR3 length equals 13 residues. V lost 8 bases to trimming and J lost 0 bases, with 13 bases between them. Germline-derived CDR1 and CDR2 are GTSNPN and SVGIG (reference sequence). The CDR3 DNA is TGTGCCCGGAAGGACACCTTGAACACTGAAGCTTTCTTT. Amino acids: CARKDTLNTEAFF.

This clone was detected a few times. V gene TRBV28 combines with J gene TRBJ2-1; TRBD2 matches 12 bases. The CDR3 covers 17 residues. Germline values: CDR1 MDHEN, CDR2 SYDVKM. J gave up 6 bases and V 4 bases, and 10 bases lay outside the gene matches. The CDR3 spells CASSSSLTSGSPNEQFF. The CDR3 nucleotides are TGTGCCAGCAGTTCATCCCTGACTAGCGGGAGTCCCAATGAGCAGTTCTTC.

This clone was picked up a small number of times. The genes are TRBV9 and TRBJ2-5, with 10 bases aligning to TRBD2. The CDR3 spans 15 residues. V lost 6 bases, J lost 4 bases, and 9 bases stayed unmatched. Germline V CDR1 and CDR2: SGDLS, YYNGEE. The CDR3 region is CASTPGGLALETQYF. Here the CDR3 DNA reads TGTGCCAGCACCCCCGGGGGACTAGCGTTAGAGACCCAGTACTTC.

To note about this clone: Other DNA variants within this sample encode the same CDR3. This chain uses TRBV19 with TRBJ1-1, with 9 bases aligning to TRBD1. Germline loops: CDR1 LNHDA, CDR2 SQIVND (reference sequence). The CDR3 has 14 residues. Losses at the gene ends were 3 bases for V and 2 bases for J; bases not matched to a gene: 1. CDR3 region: CASSITGGNTEAFF. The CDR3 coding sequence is TGTGCCAGTAGTATCACAGGGGGCAACACTGAAGCTTTCTTT.

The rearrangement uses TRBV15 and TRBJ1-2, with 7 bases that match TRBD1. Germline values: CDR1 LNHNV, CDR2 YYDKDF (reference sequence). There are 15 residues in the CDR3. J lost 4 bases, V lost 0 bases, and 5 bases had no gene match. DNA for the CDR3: TGTGCCACCAGCAGAGATACGACAGGGCTCTATGGCTACACCTTC. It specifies CATSRDTTGLYGYTF.

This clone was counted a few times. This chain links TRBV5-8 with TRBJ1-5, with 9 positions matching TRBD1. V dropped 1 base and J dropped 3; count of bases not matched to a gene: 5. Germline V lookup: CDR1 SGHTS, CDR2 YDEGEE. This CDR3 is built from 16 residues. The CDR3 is CASSLLRTGANQPQHF. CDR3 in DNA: TGTGCCAGCAGCTTGCTAAGGACAGGGGCCAATCAGCCCCAGCATTTT.

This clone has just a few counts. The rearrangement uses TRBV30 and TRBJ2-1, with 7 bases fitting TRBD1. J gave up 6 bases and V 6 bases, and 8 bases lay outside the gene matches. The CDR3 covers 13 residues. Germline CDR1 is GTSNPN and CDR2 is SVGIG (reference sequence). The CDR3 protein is CACTRDSFNEQFF. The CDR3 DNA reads TGTGCCTGTACCCGGGACAGTTTCAATGAGCAGTTCTTC.

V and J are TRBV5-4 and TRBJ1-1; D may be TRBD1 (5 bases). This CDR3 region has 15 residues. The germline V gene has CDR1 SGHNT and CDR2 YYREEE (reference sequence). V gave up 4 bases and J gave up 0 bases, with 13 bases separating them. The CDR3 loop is CASSLGGGVNTEAFF. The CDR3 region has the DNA TGTGCCAGCAGCCTCGGTGGGGGGGTGAACACTGAAGCTTTCTTT.

The CDR3 nucleotides read TGTGCCAGCAGCTTAAGTCTAGCGACCACAGATACGCAGTATTTT. This gives the protein CASSLSLATTDTQYF. The chain couples TRBV11-1 to TRBJ2-3, with D tentatively TRBD2 (6 bases). The CDR3 has 15 amino acids. Between the trimmed V and J ends, which lost 2 bases and 2 bases, there was a span of 11 bases. Germline values: CDR1 SGHAT, CDR2 FQDESV (reference sequence).

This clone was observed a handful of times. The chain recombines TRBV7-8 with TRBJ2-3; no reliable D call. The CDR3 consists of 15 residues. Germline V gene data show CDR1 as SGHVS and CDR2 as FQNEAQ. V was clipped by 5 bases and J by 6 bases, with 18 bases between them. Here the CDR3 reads CASSPRSRPMDTQYF. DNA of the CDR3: TGTGCCAGCAGCCCCCGATCTAGGCCCATGGATACGCAGTATTTT.

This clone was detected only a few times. The CDR3 nucleotides read TGTGCCAGCAGCGTTGCCGGACTAGCGGGGGAGGTAGAGCAGTACTTC. This codes for CASSVAGLAGEVEQYF. The chain is built from TRBV9 and TRBJ2-7; 13 bases align to TRBD2. CDR3 length: 16 amino acids. After removal of 2 bases from V and 7 bases from J, the junction contained 9 bases not matched to a gene. CDR1 and CDR2 (germline): SGDLS, YYNGEE.

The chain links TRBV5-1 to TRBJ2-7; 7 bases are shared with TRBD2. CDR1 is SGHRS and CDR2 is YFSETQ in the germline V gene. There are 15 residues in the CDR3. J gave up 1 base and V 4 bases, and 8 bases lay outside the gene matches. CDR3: CASSPRGDLSYEQYF. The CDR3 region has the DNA TGCGCCAGCAGCCCCCGGGGGGATTTATCCTACGAGCAGTACTTC.

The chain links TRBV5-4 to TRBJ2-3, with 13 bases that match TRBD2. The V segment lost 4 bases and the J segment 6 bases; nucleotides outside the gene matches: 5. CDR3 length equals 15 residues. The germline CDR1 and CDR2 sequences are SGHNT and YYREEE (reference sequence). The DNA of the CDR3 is TGTGCCAGCAGCCCGGGACTAGCGGGACCCGATACGCAGTATTTT. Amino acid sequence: CASSPGLAGPDTQYF. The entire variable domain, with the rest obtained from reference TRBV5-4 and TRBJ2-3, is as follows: ETGVTQSPTHLIKTRGQQVTLRCSSQSGHNTVSWYQQALGQGPQFIFQYYREEENGRGNFPPRFSGLQFPNYSSELNVNALELDDSALYLCASSPGLAGPDTQYFGPGTRLTVL.

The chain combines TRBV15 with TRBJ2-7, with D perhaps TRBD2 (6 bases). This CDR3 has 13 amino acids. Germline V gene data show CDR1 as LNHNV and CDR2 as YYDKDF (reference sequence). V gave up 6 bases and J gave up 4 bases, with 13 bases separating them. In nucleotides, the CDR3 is TGTGCCACCAGGGACTACCCGATATACGAGCAGTACTTC. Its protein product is CATRDYPIYEQYF. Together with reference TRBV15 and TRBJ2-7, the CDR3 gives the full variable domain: DAMVIQNPRYQVTQFGKPVTLSCSQTLNHNVMYWYQQKSSQAPKLLFHYYDKDFNNEADTPDNFQSRRPNTSFCFLDIRSPGLGDTAMYLCATRDYPIYEQYFGPGTRLTVT.

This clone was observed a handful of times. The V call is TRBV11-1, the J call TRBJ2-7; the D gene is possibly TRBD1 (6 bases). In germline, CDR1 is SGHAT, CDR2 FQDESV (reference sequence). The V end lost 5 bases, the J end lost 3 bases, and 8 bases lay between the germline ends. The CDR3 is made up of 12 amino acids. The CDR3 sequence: CASSTDSYEQYF. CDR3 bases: TGTGCCAGCAGCACGGACAGCTACGAGCAGTACTTC.

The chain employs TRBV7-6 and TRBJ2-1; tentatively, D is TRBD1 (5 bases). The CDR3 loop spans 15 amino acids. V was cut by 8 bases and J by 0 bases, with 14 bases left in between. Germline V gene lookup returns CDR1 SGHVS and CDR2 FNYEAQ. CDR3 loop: CASGRVPLSYNEQFF. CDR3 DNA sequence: TGTGCCAGCGGCAGGGTCCCTCTCTCCTACAATGAGCAGTTCTTC.

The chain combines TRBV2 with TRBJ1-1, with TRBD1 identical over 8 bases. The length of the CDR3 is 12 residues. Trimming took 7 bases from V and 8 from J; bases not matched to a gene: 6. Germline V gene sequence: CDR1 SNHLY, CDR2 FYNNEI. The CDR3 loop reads CASTRDRSEAFF. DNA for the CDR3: TGTGCCAGCACCCGGGACAGGTCGGAAGCTTTCTTT.

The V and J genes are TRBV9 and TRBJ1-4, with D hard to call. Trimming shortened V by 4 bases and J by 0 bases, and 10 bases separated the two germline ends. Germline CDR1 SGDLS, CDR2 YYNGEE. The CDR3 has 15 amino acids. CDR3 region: CASSPQAATNEKLFF. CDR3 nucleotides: TGTGCCAGCAGCCCCCAGGCTGCAACTAATGAAAAACTGTTTTTT. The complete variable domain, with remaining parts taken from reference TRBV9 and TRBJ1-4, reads DSGVTQTPKHLITATGQRVTLRCSPRSGDLSVYWYQQSLDQGLQFLIQYYNGEERAKGNILERFSAQQFPDLHSELNLSSLELGDSALYFCASSPQAATNEKLFFGSGTQLSVL.

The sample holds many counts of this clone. The CDR3 nucleotides are TGTGCCAGTAGCGGGCCTACCTACAATGAGCAGTTCTTC. Residues: CASSGPTYNEQFF. The genes are TRBV2 and TRBJ2-1; 7 nucleotides align to TRBD2. Germline V CDR1 and CDR2: SNHLY, FYNNEI. Trimming removed 9 bases from V and 2 bases from J; junction bases left unmatched: 4. The CDR3 has 13 amino acids. The variable domain in full, with the rest retrieved from reference TRBV2 and TRBJ2-1, is EPEVTQTPSHQVTQMGQEVILRCVPISNHLYFYWYRQILGQKVEFLVSFYNNEISEKSEIFDDQFSVERPDGSNFTLKIRSTKLEDSAMYFCASSGPTYNEQFFGPGTRLTVL.

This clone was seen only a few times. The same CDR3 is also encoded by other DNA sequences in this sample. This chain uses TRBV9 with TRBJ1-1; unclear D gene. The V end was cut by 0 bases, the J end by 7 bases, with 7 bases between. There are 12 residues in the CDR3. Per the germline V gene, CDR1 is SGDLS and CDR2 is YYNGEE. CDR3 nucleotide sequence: TGTGCCAGCAGCGTAGACGGTGGTGAAGCTTTCTTT. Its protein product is CASSVDGGEAFF. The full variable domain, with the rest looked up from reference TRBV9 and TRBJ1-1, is DSGVTQTPKHLITATGQRVTLRCSPRSGDLSVYWYQQSLDQGLQFLIQYYNGEERAKGNILERFSAQQFPDLHSELNLSSLELGDSALYFCASSVDGGEAFFGQGTRLTVV.

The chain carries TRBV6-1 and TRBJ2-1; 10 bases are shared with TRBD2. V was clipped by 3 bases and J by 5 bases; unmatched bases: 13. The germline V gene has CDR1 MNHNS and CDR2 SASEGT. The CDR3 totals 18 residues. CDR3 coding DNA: TGTGCCAGCAGTGAGACTAGCGGGTCTGCCGGCTCGGACAATGAGCAGTTCTTC. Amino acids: CASSETSGSAGSDNEQFF.

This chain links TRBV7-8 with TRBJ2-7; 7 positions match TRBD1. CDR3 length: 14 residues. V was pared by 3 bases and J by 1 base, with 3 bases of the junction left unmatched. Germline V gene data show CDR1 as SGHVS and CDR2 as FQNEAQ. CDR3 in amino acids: CASSFPGQSYEQYF. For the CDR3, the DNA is TGTGCCAGCAGCTTCCCGGGACAGTCCTACGAGCAGTACTTC.

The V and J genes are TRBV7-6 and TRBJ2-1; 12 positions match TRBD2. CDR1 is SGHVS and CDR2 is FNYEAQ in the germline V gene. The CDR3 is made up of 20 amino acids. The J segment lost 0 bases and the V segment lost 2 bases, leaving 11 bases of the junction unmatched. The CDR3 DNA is TGTGCCAGCAGCTTATGGCTAGCGGGGGGGCCCCGGAGCTCCTACAATGAGCAGTTCTTC. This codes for CASSLWLAGGPRSSYNEQFF.